A single sample gave rise to the 22 T cell receptor beta chains below, sequenced in a study of shared clonotypes between healthy human individuals. Data came from immunoSEQ multiplex PCR; TCRdb stores just in-frame clones and leaves some out. The data hold about 1 million clones, with roughly 80% observed a single time. Sequencing used memory CD4+ T cells sorted from blood. Noted subset: CD45RA-negative fraction. The receptors stem from a man between 18 and 35 years old in good health.

The chain combines TRBV6-5 with TRBJ1-2; TRBD1 agrees at 7 bases. Germline CDR1 and CDR2: MNHEY and SVGAGI. The CDR3 spans 15 residues. The junction had 5 bases not matched to a gene; V was cut back by 0 bases and J by 4 bases. In DNA, the CDR3 is TGTGCCAGCAGTTACTCGACCAGGGGGGGCTATGGCTACACCTTC. Amino acids: CASSYSTRGGYGYTF.

The chain links TRBV5-1 to TRBJ1-1; 7 bases are shared with TRBD1. From germline, CDR1 is SGHRS and CDR2 YFSETQ. The CDR3 is 14 residues long. The V gene end was trimmed by 3 bases and the J gene end by 1 base; junction bases not matched to a gene: 3. The CDR3 DNA sequence: TGCGCCAGCAGCTGGGGACAGACGAACACTGAAGCTTTCTTT. Its protein is CASSWGQTNTEAFF.

The chain combines TRBV7-2 with TRBJ1-5; no reliable D call. CDR1 and CDR2 from the germline V gene are SGHTA and FQGNSA. Trimming took 3 bases from V and 4 from J, leaving 7 bases between them. The CDR3 runs to 13 residues. CDR3 DNA: TGTGCCAGCAGCTTGATGGGGAATCAGCCCCAGCATTTT. As protein: CASSLMGNQPQHF.

As to this clone: Other nucleotide sequences from this sample produce the same CDR3. The chain combines TRBV5-1 with TRBJ2-7; 7 nucleotides agree with TRBD1. CDR3 length: 13 residues. Germline V lookup: CDR1 SGHRS, CDR2 YFSETQ. Unmatched junction bases numbered 5, after V lost 4 bases and J lost 4 bases. The CDR3 sequence: CASSPDRAYEQYF. The CDR3 region has the DNA TGCGCCAGCAGCCCCGACAGGGCTTACGAGCAGTACTTC. Variable domain in full (rest from reference TRBV5-1 and TRBJ2-7): KAGVTQTPRYLIKTRGQQVTLSCSPISGHRSVSWYQQTPGQGLQFLFEYFSETQRNKGNFPGRFSGRQFSNSRSEMNVSTLELGDSALYLCASSPDRAYEQYFGPGTRLTVT.

The chain has TRBV7-8 and TRBJ2-2, with D unresolved. This CDR3 is 13 amino acids long. Trimming took off 4 bases at V and 5 bases at J, with 8 bases between the two ends. Germline CDR1 reads SGHVS; CDR2 reads FQNEAQ. In DNA, the CDR3 is TGTGCCAGCAGCTCATTTGTTACCGGGGAGCTGTTTTTT. It is translated as CASSSFVTGELFF.

V is TRBV6-5 and J is TRBJ1-1; possible D gene TRBD1, 6 bases. CDR1 is MNHEY and CDR2 is SVGAGI in the germline V gene. Between the trimmed V and J ends, which lost 8 bases and 1 base, there was a span of 17 bases. The CDR3 length is 15 residues. The CDR3, as DNA: TGTGCCAGCGCCAGGGGTGGCAGCTCGAACACTGAAGCTTTCTTT. It encodes CASARGGSSNTEAFF.

The V call is TRBV10-3, the J call TRBJ2-7; maybe TRBD2 (6 bases). CDR1 and CDR2 (germline): ENHRY, SYGVKD. The CDR3 loop spans 15 amino acids. Deletions cut 5 bases from V and 6 bases from J, with 20 bases between. The CDR3: CAISNNLGGYGEQYF. The CDR3 DNA is TGTGCCATCAGTAATAACCTCGGAGGGTACGGCGAGCAGTACTTC.

The rearrangement links TRBV12-5 to TRBJ2-5; weak D call: TRBD2 (5 bases). Germline CDR1 and CDR2: LGHNT and FRNRAP. The V and J ends lost 7 bases and 9 bases respectively, with 18 bases between them. The CDR3 has 13 amino acids. CDR3 coding DNA: TGTGCTAGTGCCATCTCGGGGTCTTCGGCCCAGTACTTC. Amino acids: CASAISGSSAQYF.

V is TRBV11-2 and J is TRBJ2-3, with TRBD2 identical over 8 bases. The CDR3 is made up of 16 amino acids. The V gene end was trimmed by 1 base and the J gene end by 3 bases; junction bases not matched to a gene: 6. CDR1 and CDR2 from the germline V gene are SGHAT and FQNNGV. CDR3 DNA sequence: TGTGCCAGCAGCTTAGGCTCTAGCGGGCCTACAGATACGCAGTATTTT. Its protein product is CASSLGSSGPTDTQYF.

There are a few counts of this clone. V usage is TRBV30 and J usage is TRBJ2-4, with 12 bases aligning to TRBD2. Germline CDR1 and CDR2: GTSNPN and SVGIG (reference sequence). The CDR3 length is 15 residues. Losses at the gene ends were 1 base for V and 8 bases for J; bases not matched to a gene: 6. CDR3 DNA sequence: TGTGCCTGGAGTGGTACTAGCGGGAGGAGAGACATTCAGTACTTC. Amino acids: CAWSGTSGRRDIQYF.

The chain links TRBV4-3 to TRBJ1-1; the D is unclear. The CDR3 has 12 residues. V was cut by 2 bases and J by 3 bases, with 4 bases left in between. The germline CDR1 and CDR2 sequences are LGHNA and YSLEER. The CDR3 region is CASSQMHTEAFF. CDR3 sequence (DNA): TGCGCCAGCAGCCAAATGCACACTGAAGCTTTCTTT.

Of note for this clone: Different DNA sequences within this sample yield the same CDR3. The chain carries TRBV4-3 and TRBJ2-3; 9 bases map to TRBD1. V dropped 4 bases and J dropped 2; count of bases not matched to a gene: 10. The CDR3 contains 17 residues. The V gene's germline CDR1 is LGHNA and CDR2 YSLEER. The DNA for the CDR3 is TGCGCCAGCAGCCGAATCGGGACAGGGTCCCCCACAGATACGCAGTATTTT. It codes for CASSRIGTGSPTDTQYF.

V and J are TRBV21-1 and TRBJ2-6; TRBD1, the table's D call, lacks a check against the DNA. TRBV21-1 is given as a pseudogene. CDR3 length: 18 amino acids. CDR3 coding DNA: TGTGCCAGCAGCAAAGATCGGGACAGAATCTCTGGGGCCAACGTCCTGACTTTC. Its protein is CASSKDRDRISGANVLTF.

On this clone: The germline gene is not matched at one end of the junction; a read error may be the cause. The chain links TRBV7-7 to TRBJ2-2, with unresolved D. CDR3 size: 16 residues. Germline V gene sequence: CDR1 SSHAT, CDR2 FNYEAQ (reference sequence). The CDR3 loop reads CASSLGSYHNTGELFF. The CDR3 DNA sequence: TGTGCTAGCAGCTTAGGAAGTTATCACAACACCGGGGAGCTGTTTTTT.

The gene calls are TRBV5-1 and TRBJ2-3, with 7 bases aligning to TRBD1. V dropped 4 bases and J dropped 0; count of bases not matched to a gene: 11. CDR1 and CDR2 from the germline V gene are SGHRS and YFSETQ. CDR3 length: 17 amino acids. CDR3 bases: TGCGCCAGCAGCAAGGGCCAAACAGGGGTTAGCACAGATACGCAGTATTTT. Translation gives CASSKGQTGVSTDTQYF.

The count of this clone is one. This chain links TRBV19 with TRBJ1-1; the D is unclear. Looked up from germline, CDR1 is LNHDA and CDR2 is SQIVND (reference sequence). The V gene lost 2 bases and the J gene lost 0 bases, with 13 bases spanning the gap. The CDR3 extends over 16 amino acids. The CDR3 region is CASSINYRAVNTEAFF. In DNA form, the CDR3 reads TGTGCCAGTAGTATAAATTACCGGGCCGTGAACACTGAAGCTTTCTTT.

This clone was observed a few times. V is TRBV4-1 and J is TRBJ1-1; D gene uncertain. Germline-derived CDR1 and CDR2 are MGHRA and YSYEKL. The length of the CDR3 is 14 residues. Between the trimmed V and J ends, which lost 0 bases and 1 base, there was a span of 6 bases. The CDR3 loop reads CASSQDYRNTEAFF. CDR3 coding DNA: TGCGCCAGCAGCCAAGATTATCGGAACACTGAAGCTTTCTTT.

A word on this clone: Other DNA sequences in the same sample also yield this CDR3. The chain combines TRBV7-2 with TRBJ2-2, with D uncertain. CDR1 SGHTA and CDR2 FQGNSA come from the germline V gene. This CDR3 comprises 15 residues. Trimming shortened V by 2 bases and J by 0 bases, and 7 bases separated the two germline ends. CDR3 bases: TGTGCCAGCAGCTTAACCAGGTCGAACACCGGGGAGCTGTTTTTT. Translating gives CASSLTRSNTGELFF.

CDR3 residues: CASSPNSPTNEKLFF. In nucleotides, the CDR3 is TGTGCCAGCTCACCTAACTCCCCAACTAATGAAAAACTGTTTTTT. The rearrangement joins TRBV18 to TRBJ1-4; D gene unclear. V was trimmed by 3 bases and J by 0 bases, leaving 8 bases between them. This CDR3 has 15 amino acids. Germline V gene sequence: CDR1 KGHSH, CDR2 LQKENI.

In the case of this clone: A far bigger clonotype differs at one base, so this is likely a read error. The chain uses TRBV6-5 and TRBJ1-1, with D perhaps matching TRBD1 (5 bases). The V gene lost 5 bases and the J gene lost 3 bases, with 10 bases spanning the gap. The CDR3 contains 13 residues. Germline assignment: CDR1 MNHEY and CDR2 SVGAGI. This CDR3 reads CASSQKGDTEAFF. The CDR3 DNA is TGTGCCAGCAGTCAGAAAGGGGACACTGAAGCTTTCTTT.

The V and J genes are TRBV6-6 and TRBJ1-2; no definite D call. The CDR3 contains 15 residues. Germline CDR1 and CDR2: MNHNY and SVGAGI (reference sequence). The V gene lost 0 bases and the J gene lost 1 base, with 9 bases spanning the gap. The CDR3 reads CASSYSRGLNYGYTF. CDR3 DNA sequence: TGTGCCAGCAGTTACTCACGAGGGCTTAACTATGGCTACACCTTC.

The chain uses TRBV4-3 and TRBJ1-2; TRBD1 might be the D (6 bases). The CDR3 contains 17 residues. Looked up from germline, CDR1 is LGHNA and CDR2 is YSLEER. V lost 2 bases and J 7 bases, leaving 23 bases between the germline ends. CDR3 in DNA: TGCGCCAGCAGCCAAAACCCCCCCCCGCAGGGGCAAGGTGGCTACACCTTC. Translated: CASSQNPPPQGQGGYTF.